The 32 T cell receptor beta chains in this list originate from one sample, sequenced in a study of spatial heterogeneity in lung cancer. Time point of the sample: sample taken at primary tumor resection. Sequencing of whole RNA from tumor, nontumor lung or frozen PBMC involved no sorting. TCRdb re-derived calls from the 5' RACE reads in MiXCR, one entry per CDR3 protein. The sample lists tens of thousands of distinct CDR3 sequences, 3.5% to 5.5% occurring once. The specimen comprised PBMCs, sampled at surgery. These TCRs come from a male donor with early-stage non-small cell lung cancer.

This clonotype has at least ten counts. The chain recombines TRBV11-2 with TRBJ1-4, with TRBD1 matching over 7 bases. CDR3 size: 16 residues. After removal of 4 bases from V and 4 bases from J, the junction contained 9 bases not matched to a gene. Germline CDR1 reads SGHAT; CDR2 reads FQNNGV. The CDR3 reads CASSSGGPGLNEKLFF. The CDR3, as DNA: TGTGCCAGCAGCTCAGGGGGTCCAGGGCTTAATGAAAAACTGTTTTTT.

This clonotype appeared many times. The J gene is TRBJ2-7, the V gene TRBV5-6; weak D call: TRBD2 (5 bases). Between the trimmed V and J ends, which lost 4 bases and 2 bases, there was a span of 10 bases. Germline V gene lookup returns CDR1 SGHDT and CDR2 YYEEEE. The CDR3 length is 13 residues. The CDR3 loop is CASSLGITYEQYF. The CDR3 DNA reads TGTGCCAGCAGCCTCGGGATAACCTACGAGCAGTACTTC.

This clonotype was observed many times. This CDR3 is CASKRGGYEQYF. The CDR3 coding sequence is TGTGCCAGCAAAAGGGGGGGTTACGAGCAGTACTTC. The chain joins TRBV12-3 or TRBV12-4 to TRBJ2-7, with a weak D call TRBD2 (7 bases). There are 12 residues in the CDR3. V was cut by 7 bases and J by 4 bases, with 11 bases left in between.

This clonotype came up many times. The chain joins TRBV11-2 to TRBJ2-2; a possible D gene is TRBD2 (5 bases). The CDR3 spans 14 residues. The V and J ends lost 5 bases and 4 bases respectively, with 11 bases between them. Germline CDR1 and CDR2: SGHAT and FQNNGV. This CDR3 reads CASSMRDGTGELFF. The CDR3 DNA follows: TGTGCCAGCAGCATGAGGGATGGCACCGGGGAGCTGTTTTTT.

Many counts were recorded for this clonotype. The chain carries TRBV5-1 and TRBJ1-6, with 7 bases lining up with TRBD1. This CDR3 region has 15 residues. The germline V gene has CDR1 SGHRS and CDR2 YFSETQ. Trimming took 4 bases from V and 13 from J; bases not matched to a gene: 14. The DNA of the CDR3 is TGCGCCAGCAGCGAATGGACAGGCCCCTTGTCGCCCCTCCACTTT. This translates into CASSEWTGPLSPLHF.

This clonotype was counted many times. The chain joins TRBV27 to TRBJ1-1, with TRBD1 identical over 9 bases. The CDR3 runs 15 residues. The V gene's germline CDR1 is MNHEY and CDR2 SMNVEV (reference sequence). V gave up 5 bases and J gave up 4 bases; unmatched junction bases: 8. CDR3 DNA sequence: TGTGCCAGCAGTGCTACACAGGGGGCAGGCACTGAAGCTTTCTTT. As protein: CASSATQGAGTEAFF.

This clonotype was seen at least ten times. The rearrangement links TRBV11-2 to TRBJ2-1, with D unresolved. The length of the CDR3 is 12 residues. Germline V CDR1 and CDR2: SGHAT, FQNNGV. V was pared by 5 bases and J by 9 bases, with 11 bases between. CDR3 DNA: TGTGCCAGCAGCCAGATTCTGTTTGAGCAGTTCTTC. The encoded protein is CASSQILFEQFF.

This clonotype was seen at least ten times. The rearrangement uses TRBV7-3 and TRBJ2-5; 7 nucleotides match TRBD2. The CDR3 consists of 17 residues. CDR1 is SGHTA, CDR2 FQGTGA, per germline. The junction had 14 bases not matched to a gene; V was cut back by 5 bases and J by 2 bases. CDR3 nucleotide sequence: TGTGCCAGCAGCCCGTCGGGGGGAGCCACGGGGCAAGAGACCCAGTACTTC. Its translation: CASSPSGGATGQETQYF.

This clonotype was recorded at least ten times. The chain carries TRBV24-1 and TRBJ2-1; weak D call: TRBD1 (5 bases). This CDR3 region has 13 residues. Germline V CDR1 and CDR2: KGHDR, SFDVKD. Trimming removed 5 bases at V and 5 bases at J, with 9 bases between. This CDR3 is CATSAGPNNEQFF. The CDR3 DNA reads as TGTGCCACCAGTGCAGGGCCAAACAATGAGCAGTTCTTC.

The chain uses TRBV12-3 or TRBV12-4 and TRBJ1-1, with D perhaps matching TRBD1 (5 bases). The CDR3 covers 13 residues. The ends were cut back, 5 bases at V and 3 bases at J, with 10 bases in the middle. The CDR3 coding sequence is TGTGCCAGCAGTCCAGGGTGGGACACTGAAGCTTTCTTT. Translation: CASSPGWDTEAFF.

The sample holds a few counts of this clonotype. This chain connects TRBV12-3 or TRBV12-4 to TRBJ2-2; D gene unclear. This CDR3 is built from 13 residues. Trimming took off 6 bases at V and 3 bases at J, with 8 bases between the two ends. As DNA, the CDR3 is TGTGCCAGCAGAGGCATGGACACCGGGGAGCTGTTTTTT. As protein: CASRGMDTGELFF.

Many counts were recorded for this clonotype. The V gene is TRBV28, the J gene TRBJ1-5; D is undetermined. The CDR3 runs to 12 residues. V dropped 7 bases and J dropped 6 bases, with 10 bases sitting between them. Germline-derived CDR1 and CDR2 are MDHEN and SYDVKM. For the CDR3, the DNA is TGTGCCAGCAAGGGAGGGAGTCAGCCCCAGCATTTT. This codes for CASKGGSQPQHF.

This clonotype was counted many times. This chain connects TRBV19 to TRBJ2-7; 11 nucleotides match TRBD2. The V gene end was trimmed by 4 bases and the J gene end by 3 bases; junction bases not matched to a gene: 5. Germline V lookup: CDR1 LNHDA, CDR2 SQIVND (reference sequence). This CDR3 spans 15 amino acids. The CDR3 protein is CASSSILAGDYEQYF. Here the CDR3 DNA reads TGTGCCAGTAGTAGTATACTAGCGGGAGACTACGAGCAGTACTTC.

This clonotype was seen repeatedly, ten times or more. The genes are TRBV7-8 and TRBJ1-4, with a possible D match to TRBD1 (6 bases). The germline V and J ends were trimmed by 6 bases and 3 bases, with 14 bases remaining between them. Looked up from germline, CDR1 is SGHVS and CDR2 is FQNEAQ. The CDR3 sequence is 15 residues long. CDR3 loop: CASRSGAGANEKLFF. CDR3 sequence (DNA): TGTGCCAGCAGGTCCGGGGCAGGGGCTAATGAAAAACTGTTTTTT.

This clonotype has a count of ten or more. The chain uses TRBV6-2 or TRBV6-3 and TRBJ2-7, with D unresolved. V was clipped by 4 bases and J by 3 bases, with 7 bases between them. Germline V CDR1 and CDR2: MNHEY, SVGEGT. This CDR3 spans 12 amino acids. CDR3 sequence (DNA): TGTGCCAGCAGTTCTTGGAGCTACGAGCAGTACTTC. Its translation is CASSSWSYEQYF.

This clonotype was counted ten times or more. The V call is TRBV19, the J call TRBJ2-4, with 7 bases fitting TRBD2. The CDR3 is 14 residues long. The trim removed 7 bases at V and 0 bases at J, leaving 3 bases unmatched. Germline V gene sequence: CDR1 LNHDA, CDR2 SQIVND (reference sequence). The CDR3 sequence is CASTGGGAKNIQYF. The DNA of the CDR3 is TGTGCCAGTACTGGCGGGGGAGCCAAAAACATTCAGTACTTC. Drawing the rest from reference TRBV19 and TRBJ2-4, the complete variable domain is DGGITQSPKYLFRKEGQNVTLSCEQNLNHDAMYWYRQDPGQGLRLIYYSQIVNDFQKGDIAEGYSVSREKKESFPLTVTSAQKNPTAFYLCASTGGGAKNIQYFGAGTRLSVL.

This clonotype was seen at least ten times. The chain couples TRBV19 to TRBJ2-6; a possible D gene is TRBD1 (5 bases). The CDR3 consists of 15 residues. Looked up from germline, CDR1 is LNHDA and CDR2 is SQIVND (reference sequence). Trimming took 5 bases from V and 2 from J, leaving 10 bases between them. The CDR3 loop is CASSRMGPGANVLTF. The CDR3 DNA reads TGTGCCAGTAGTCGAATGGGGCCTGGGGCCAACGTCCTGACTTTC.

Ten or more counts support this clonotype. The chain employs TRBV7-3 and TRBJ1-1, with TRBD1 as a possible D gene (6 bases). Germline values: CDR1 SGHTA, CDR2 FQGTGA. V lost 2 bases, J lost 0 bases, and 16 bases lay in between. CDR3 length: 17 amino acids. CDR3 region: CASSLYRVSGMNTEAFF. Here the CDR3 DNA reads TGTGCCAGCAGCTTATACAGGGTGAGCGGGATGAACACTGAAGCTTTCTTT.

In this sample, this clonotype turned up many times. V gene TRBV5-1 combines with J gene TRBJ2-5; D might be TRBD2 (5 bases). The germline V gene encodes CDR1 SGHRS and CDR2 YFSETQ. CDR3 length: 13 amino acids. V was shortened by 5 bases and J by 4 bases, with 12 bases between the two germline ends. The CDR3 loop reads CASRPLGGETQYF. The CDR3 nucleotides read TGCGCCAGCAGGCCCCTAGGAGGAGAGACCCAGTACTTC.

This clonotype appeared many times. The gene calls are TRBV7-2 and TRBJ2-3, with 8 nucleotides matching TRBD2. V lost 5 bases and J lost 3; bases outside the gene matches: 7. This CDR3 spans 15 amino acids. Per germline, CDR1 SGHTA and CDR2 FQGNSA. Here the CDR3 reads CASSQGLGGTDTQYF. In DNA, the CDR3 is TGTGCCAGCAGCCAGGGACTAGGGGGGACAGATACGCAGTATTTT.

The sample holds many counts of this clonotype. The rearrangement links TRBV28 to TRBJ2-7; the match to TRBD2 covers 8 bases. With 5 bases clipped from V and 1 base from J, the junction kept 7 bases outside the gene matches. Per the germline V gene, CDR1 is MDHEN and CDR2 is SYDVKM. CDR3 length: 15 amino acids. The CDR3 sequence is CASSPSSGGSYEQYF. The CDR3 DNA follows: TGTGCCAGCAGTCCCTCGAGCGGGGGATCCTACGAGCAGTACTTC.

This clonotype was counted ten times or more. The chain has TRBV6-6 and TRBJ2-5; maybe TRBD1 (5 bases). Trimming shortened V by 5 bases and J by 0 bases, and 16 bases separated the two germline ends. The germline CDR1 and CDR2 sequences are MNHNY and SVGAGI (reference sequence). The CDR3 extends over 16 amino acids. The CDR3 nucleotides read TGTGCCAGCAGTCTTACCGCAGGGCTGTACCAAGAGACCCAGTACTTC. This translates into CASSLTAGLYQETQYF.

This clonotype was observed at least ten times. The V call is TRBV12-5, the J call TRBJ2-7; no definite D call. The V end lost 5 bases, the J end lost 5 bases, and 16 bases lay between the germline ends. Looked up from germline, CDR1 is LGHNT and CDR2 is FRNRAP. The CDR3 is 14 amino acids. The CDR3 sequence is CASGPLTLIHEQYF. The DNA of the CDR3 is TGTGCTAGTGGTCCCCTGACCCTGATCCACGAGCAGTACTTC.

There are many counts of this clonotype. The CDR3 DNA sequence: TGTGCCAGCAGTTACTCGCCAACAGGGACATCCTACGAGCAGTACTTC. This encodes CASSYSPTGTSYEQYF. The chain joins TRBV6-2 or TRBV6-3 to TRBJ2-7; TRBD1 is a possible D gene (6 bases). V was pared by 0 bases and J by 1 base, with 13 bases between. Germline V gene sequence: CDR1 MNHEY, CDR2 SVGEGT. The CDR3 is 16 residues long.

This clonotype was seen ten or more times. The J gene is TRBJ2-3, the V gene TRBV4-2, with 9 bases matching TRBD2. V gave up 6 bases and J gave up 3 bases; unmatched junction bases: 7. Germline CDR1 is LGHNA and CDR2 is YNFKEQ. CDR3 length: 15 residues. CDR3 loop: CASRDAGGPTDTQYF. In DNA, the CDR3 is TGTGCCAGCAGGGATGCGGGAGGGCCGACAGATACGCAGTATTTT.

This clonotype was observed at least ten times. The V call is TRBV14, the J call TRBJ2-3; D assignment may be TRBD1 or TRBD2 (6 bases each). The V end was cut by 3 bases, the J end by 14 bases, with 18 bases between. Germline V CDR1 and CDR2: SGHDN, FVKESK. The CDR3 length is 13 residues. The CDR3 nucleotides read TGTGCCAGCAGCCATTGGGGGGCCCCCGGGAGGTATTTT. Protein sequence: CASSHWGAPGRYF.

This clonotype was picked up many times. The chain has TRBV7-6 and TRBJ2-3; D gene unclear. The CDR3 runs 13 residues. With 5 bases removed from V and 6 bases from J, the gap between germline ends came to 12 bases. Germline loops: CDR1 SGHVS, CDR2 FNYEAQ. The DNA of the CDR3 is TGTGCCAGCAGCCCACAACGTGCGGATACGCAGTATTTT. This translates into CASSPQRADTQYF.

This clonotype showed up many times. The chain is built from TRBV20-1 and TRBJ2-7; TRBD2 matches 12 bases. V shed 3 bases and J 4 bases; nucleotides not matched to a gene: 4. This CDR3 comprises 14 residues. Per germline, CDR1 DFQATT and CDR2 SNEGSKA (reference sequence). The CDR3, as DNA: TGCAGTGCTAGCCCTAGCGGGGGGGCATACGAGCAGTACTTC. It codes for CSASPSGGAYEQYF.

The table lists this clonotype with many counts. The chain is built from TRBV5-5 and TRBJ1-1, with D tentatively TRBD1 (5 bases). The CDR3 extends over 14 amino acids. Trimming stripped 2 bases from V and 7 bases from J, with 15 bases between. The germline V gene encodes CDR1 SGHKS and CDR2 YYEKEE (reference sequence). This CDR3 reads CASSFEGPGLEAFF. As DNA, the CDR3 is TGTGCCAGCAGCTTTGAGGGTCCGGGGCTTGAAGCTTTCTTT. Supplemented by reference TRBV5-5 and TRBJ1-1, the full variable domain reads DAGVTQSPTHLIKTRGQQVTLRCSPISGHKSVSWYQQVLGQGPQFIFQYYEKEERGRGNFPDRFSARQFPNYSSELNVNALLLGDSALYLCASSFEGPGLEAFFGQGTRLTVV.

In its sample, this clonotype was seen many times. V and J are TRBV28 and TRBJ1-1; 9 nucleotides line up with TRBD1. The CDR3 contains 15 residues. V lost 5 bases and J lost 5; bases outside the gene matches: 9. From germline, CDR1 is MDHEN and CDR2 SYDVKM. The CDR3 here is CASSPRDREMTEAFF. The CDR3 bases are TGTGCCAGCAGTCCGAGGGACAGGGAGATGACTGAAGCTTTCTTT.

CDR3 sequence reads: CASSVDPGGHTGELFF. The CDR3 coding sequence is TGTGCCAGCAGCGTAGATCCGGGGGGCCACACCGGGGAGCTGTTTTTT. V and J are TRBV9 and TRBJ2-2; D is possibly TRBD2 (7 bases). The V end was cut by 0 bases, the J end by 3 bases, with 12 bases between. Per germline, CDR1 SGDLS and CDR2 YYNGEE. CDR3 length: 16 amino acids.

This clonotype has ten or more counts. The chain combines TRBV7-2 with TRBJ2-1; no reliable D call. CDR1 and CDR2 from the germline V gene are SGHTA and FQGNSA. The CDR3 is 15 residues long. V lost 0 bases to trimming and J lost 12 bases, with 18 bases between them. The CDR3 reads CASSLAQGPTMRQFF. CDR3 sequence (DNA): TGTGCCAGCAGCTTAGCGCAAGGGCCGACAATGAGGCAGTTCTTC.